This T cell receptor (beta chain) was found in a study of blood T cell repertoires in COVID-19. In the original processing: Reference gene primer amplification gave estimated nucleated cell counts. Clones were sequenced by immunoSEQ multiplex PCR, and TCRdb holds only the in-frame ones, with some missing. That table is the source of V, J and clone size, and D and trimming were worked out from the DNA. Found here are roughly 180,000 clones, about 81% of them singletons; the top ten hold 10% to 15%. In Seattle, patients joined the study during active infection and were tracked longitudinally. The sequencing sample was made of peripheral blood. The TCR originated in a woman older than 75 with COVID-19, enrolled during active disease.

The CDR3 DNA reads as TGTGCCAGCAGAAACAGGGGAGATACGCAGTATTTT. Translation: CASRNRGDTQYF. The V call is TRBV11-2, the J call TRBJ2-3, with 7 bases that match TRBD1. The V segment lost 6 bases and the J segment 5 bases; nucleotides outside the gene matches: 2. CDR1 and CDR2 from the germline V gene are SGHAT and FQNNGV. The length of the CDR3 is 12 residues.